These T cell receptor beta chains were read from a single sample in a study of T cell responses to AZD1222 COVID-19 vaccine. Measured with immunoSEQ multiplex PCR; TCRdb has only the in-frame clones, and not every one. This sample has approximately 160,000 clones; about 92% occur once, and the top ten carry about 0.9%. The sample here was peripheral blood, taken on day 0 of AZD1222 vaccination. The receptor set was obtained from an adult in good health. Each CDR3 is given with its conserved first and last residue.

J gene,V gene,CDR3 protein
TRBJ2-1,TRBV11-3,CASSLDRPREIYNEQFF
TRBJ2-3,TRBV7-9,CASSLSGADTQYF
TRBJ1-5,TRBV6-1,CASSEAGGGRQPQHF
TRBJ2-3,TRBV9,CASSVATLADTQYF
TRBJ2-4,TRBV30,CAWSPRRLLAKNIQYF
TRBJ2-1,TRBV4-1,CASSQPLAGVDEQFF
TRBJ2-1,TRBV7-2,CASSVAGGPGSEQFF
TRBJ2-1,TRBV3-1/TRBV3-2,CASSQGVVKGKSSYNEQFF
TRBJ2-7,TRBV4-1,CASSEGQGFSYEQYF
TRBJ2-7,TRBV3-1/TRBV3-2,CASSQDQGQGHYEQYF
TRBJ1-1,TRBV2,CASSEALPGFEAFF
TRBJ1-5,TRBV7-9,CASGGDRGGEPQHF
TRBJ2-3,TRBV2,CASSVGRGPTNTDTQYF
TRBJ2-7,TRBV30,CAWSVRDPYEQYF
TRBJ1-6,TRBV7-9,CASSPNSYNSPLHF
TRBJ1-6,TRBV28,CASSLLRLGLSYNSPLHF
TRBJ2-1,TRBV4-2,CASRAPGTPSNEQFF
TRBJ2-2,TRBV5-1,CASRLQGSTGELFF
TRBJ1-1,TRBV16,CASSPRGAGPNTEAFF
TRBJ1-5,TRBV2,CASRSEYNQPQHF
TRBJ2-5,TRBV9,CASSAAGTGAETQYF
TRBJ1-2,TRBV28,CASRKGLGYTF
TRBJ2-7,TRBV12-3/TRBV12-4,CASSFNFYEQYF
TRBJ2-7,TRBV10-3,CAIRTGTVESYEQYF
TRBJ1-2,TRBV30,CAWVRDNHGYTF
TRBJ1-2,TRBV6-7,CASSYSRRGNYGYTF
TRBJ1-1,TRBV15,CATSTGLNTEAFF
TRBJ2-7,TRBV18,CASSPRLIPGVIYEQYF